The T cell receptor (beta chain) under discussion was sequenced for a study of blood T cells in healthy people across ages (dated by TCRdb to 2013 to 2016). For the wider study: In model experiments, template switching captured about one uniquely barcoded TCR beta cDNA molecule for every two T cells. To avoid experimental bias, donors of different ages were spread randomly across the sequencing lanes. Donors were grouped into four age groups: young (average roughly 17 years), middle-aged (about 38), aged (over 55) and long-lived (just over 80). Using deep sequencing normalized with unique cDNA molecular identifiers, the study measured how TCR beta repertoire diversity changes with age. For two donors (one aged 18 to 30 and one aged 80 or older), the study analyzed two additional independent replicas of 1 million unique cDNA reads from the same blood draw.

Note on this clonotype: Its antigen is currently not known. No much larger clone is present one base from it, and per-base qualities are unavailable.

Receptor amplification or capture employed 5' RACE. A second PCR of roughly 6 to 12 cycles was run with a J-beta primer mix and a sample-barcoded 5' primer. Each TCR beta cDNA molecule received a unique molecular identifier from a template-switch 5' adaptor carrying 12 random nucleotides. At least 3 million CDR3-containing paired-end reads were obtained from each sample. First-strand cDNA was synthesized from all RNA with the Mint cDNA synthesis kit, primed by a TRBC-specific oligonucleotide. All cDNA was treated with uracil-DNA glycosylase and then went through a first 18-cycle PCR with the universal primers M1SS and BC2_uni_R. Turning to the authors' computational methods: Each sample was normalized by randomly selecting 1 million high-quality reads, each carrying a distinct molecular identifier. Instead of being binned into consensus sequences, reads with shared molecular identifiers were discarded. CDR3 identification, clonotype clustering and error correction used MiTCR with a Q25 quality threshold and the strictest error-elimination algorithm. A nonparametric unseen species model using Euler transformation provided a lower-bound estimate of total TCR beta diversity. TCRdb handled the public reads itself, with Q25 trimming in fastp and clone calling in MiXCR, and kept productive beta chains. Identical CDR3 protein sequences are pooled into one entry, listed with their most common genes and DNA. TCRdb, not the original authors, processed these V and J calls. The sample table holds 1.8 million or so distinct CDR3 sequences, of which around 42% were seen once. The top ten hold 20% to 25% of the sample.

The investigation overall reported the following: Because profiling used bulk unsorted PBMCs, naive and antigen-experienced compartments could not be compared conclusively. Compared with the aged group, the long-lived group had more naive CD4+ T cells, fewer expanded clones and increased TCR diversity, suggesting age selection. Total diversity estimates from one million sequenced T cells were considered lower bounds and underestimates. Observed TCR beta diversity per million T cells fell roughly linearly with age, and a significant reduction was already apparent by age around 39. Donor CMV infection status was unknown, potentially confounding age-related changes in expanded clonotypes. There was a strong correlation between observed TCR beta diversity and the percentage of naive T cells measured by flow cytometry.

CDR1 SGHKS and CDR2 YYEKEE are derived from the germline V gene (reference sequence). V is pared back by 4 bases and J by 4 bases, with 13 bases lying between the germline termini. From the cysteine up to the phenylalanine, the CDR3 has a length of 14 residues. Only the CDR3 part of the read is kept: 42 bases, read in frame from the first base. The donors were roughly 38 Caucasian individuals from Russia, aged 6 to 90 years, who were systemically healthy. Approximately 11 milliliters of peripheral blood were drawn from each donor into EDTA-treated Vacutainer tubes. Ficoll-Paque density-gradient centrifugation was used to isolate PBMCs, with at least 7 million obtained per sample. Trizol reagent was used to extract total RNA from PBMCs, with at least 5.5 micrograms per sample. For every donor, an aliquot of PBMCs went through flow cytometry to measure the percentages of naive CD45RAhigh/CD27high T cells.

The chain is made from TRBV5-5 and TRBJ2-3, with TRBD2 perhaps the D gene, on 6 matching bases. This sequence originates from a human donor in good health. Sequences were obtained from blood. The CDR3 sequence is CASSEAGGSDTQYF. The nucleotides are TGTGCCAGCAGCGAGGCAGGAGGGTCAGATACGCAGTATTTT. This CDR3, with the reference TRBV5-5 and TRBJ2-3 proteins standing in past its ends, gives the full variable domain DAGVTQSPTHLIKTRGQQVTLRCSPISGHKSVSWYQQVLGQGPQFIFQYYEKEERGRGNFPDRFSARQFPNYSSELNVNALLLGDSALYLCASSEAGGSDTQYFGPGTRLTVL.